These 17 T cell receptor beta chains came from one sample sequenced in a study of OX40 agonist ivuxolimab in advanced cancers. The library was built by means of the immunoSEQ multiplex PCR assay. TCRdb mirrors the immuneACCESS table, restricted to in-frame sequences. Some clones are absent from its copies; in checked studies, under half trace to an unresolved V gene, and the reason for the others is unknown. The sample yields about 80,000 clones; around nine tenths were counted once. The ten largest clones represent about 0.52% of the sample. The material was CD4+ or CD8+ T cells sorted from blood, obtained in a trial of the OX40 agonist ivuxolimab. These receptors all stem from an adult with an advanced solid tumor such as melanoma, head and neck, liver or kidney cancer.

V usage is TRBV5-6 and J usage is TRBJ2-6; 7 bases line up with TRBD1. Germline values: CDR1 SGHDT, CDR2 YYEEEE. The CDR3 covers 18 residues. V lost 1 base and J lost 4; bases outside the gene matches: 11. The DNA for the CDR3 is TGTGCCAGCAGCTTGTTAGGGGGACAGCTTTTCGGGGCCAACGTCCTGACTTTC. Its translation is CASSLLGGQLFGANVLTF.

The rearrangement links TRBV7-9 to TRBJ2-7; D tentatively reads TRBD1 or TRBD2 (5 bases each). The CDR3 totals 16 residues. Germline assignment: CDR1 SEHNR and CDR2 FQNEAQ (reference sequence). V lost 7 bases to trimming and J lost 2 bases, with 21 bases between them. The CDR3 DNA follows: TGTGCCAGCAACAGCGAGGGACGGACGATCACCTACGAGCAGTACTTC. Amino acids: CASNSEGRTITYEQYF.

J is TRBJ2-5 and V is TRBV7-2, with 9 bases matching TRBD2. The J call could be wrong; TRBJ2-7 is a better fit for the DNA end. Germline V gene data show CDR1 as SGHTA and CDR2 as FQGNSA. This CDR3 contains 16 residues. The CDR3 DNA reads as TGTGCCAGCAGCTTCTCCGCTAGCGGGGCTTACTACGAGCAGTACTTC. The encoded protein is CASSFSASGAYYEQYF.

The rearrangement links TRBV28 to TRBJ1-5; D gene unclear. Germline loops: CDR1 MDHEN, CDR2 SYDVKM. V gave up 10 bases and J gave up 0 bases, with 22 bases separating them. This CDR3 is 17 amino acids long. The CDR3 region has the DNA TGTGCCACCGCCCCGTACGACGGTGGGGTTAGCAATCAGCCCCAGCATTTT. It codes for CATAPYDGGVSNQPQHF.

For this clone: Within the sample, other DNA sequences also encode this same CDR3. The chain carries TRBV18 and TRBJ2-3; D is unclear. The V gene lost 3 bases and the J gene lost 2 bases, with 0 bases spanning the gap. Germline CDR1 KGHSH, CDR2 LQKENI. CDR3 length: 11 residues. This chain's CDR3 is CASSPTDTQYF. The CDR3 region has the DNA TGTGCCAGCTCACCCACAGATACGCAGTATTTT.

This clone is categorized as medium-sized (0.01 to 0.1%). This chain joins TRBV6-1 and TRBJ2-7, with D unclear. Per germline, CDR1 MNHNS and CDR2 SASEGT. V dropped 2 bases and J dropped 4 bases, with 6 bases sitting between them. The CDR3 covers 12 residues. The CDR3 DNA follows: TGTGCCAGCAGTGAAACCAGGTACGAGCAGTACTTC. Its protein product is CASSETRYEQYF.

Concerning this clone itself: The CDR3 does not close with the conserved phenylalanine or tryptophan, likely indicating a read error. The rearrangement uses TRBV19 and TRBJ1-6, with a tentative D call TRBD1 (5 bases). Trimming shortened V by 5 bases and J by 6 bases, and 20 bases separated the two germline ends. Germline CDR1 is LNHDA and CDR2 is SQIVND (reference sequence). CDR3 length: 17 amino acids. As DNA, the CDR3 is TGTGCCAGTAGTCCGGGGAGGGGCTCCACTTCTAATTCACCCCTCCACCTT. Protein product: CASSPGRGSTSNSPLHL.

The CDR3 protein is CASSHTGYSNQPQHF. CDR3 nucleotides: TGTGCCAGCAGCCACACAGGGTATAGCAATCAGCCCCAGCATTTT. This rearrangement joins TRBV6-6 to TRBJ1-5; possibly TRBD1 for D (6 bases). This CDR3 spans 15 amino acids. The V end lost 6 bases, the J end lost 0 bases, and 12 bases lay between the germline ends. Germline CDR1 is MNHNY and CDR2 is SVGAGI (reference sequence).

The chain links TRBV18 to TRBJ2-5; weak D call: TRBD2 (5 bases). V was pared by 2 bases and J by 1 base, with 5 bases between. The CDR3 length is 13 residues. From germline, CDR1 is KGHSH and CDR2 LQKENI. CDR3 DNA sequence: TGTGCCAGCTCACCAGGACTCCAAGAGACCCAGTACTTC. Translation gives CASSPGLQETQYF. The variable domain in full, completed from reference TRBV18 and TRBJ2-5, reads NAGVMQNPRHLVRRRGQEARLRCSPMKGHSHVYWYRQLPEEGLKFMVYLQKENIIDESGMPKERFSAEFPKEGPSILRIQQVVRGDSAAYFCASSPGLQETQYFGPGTRLLVL.

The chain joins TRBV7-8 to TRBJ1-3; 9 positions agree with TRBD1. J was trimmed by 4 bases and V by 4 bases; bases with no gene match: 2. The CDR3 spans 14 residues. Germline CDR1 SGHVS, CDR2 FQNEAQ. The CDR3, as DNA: TGTGCCAGCAGCTACGGGACAGGGGGAAACACCATATATTTT. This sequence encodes CASSYGTGGNTIYF.

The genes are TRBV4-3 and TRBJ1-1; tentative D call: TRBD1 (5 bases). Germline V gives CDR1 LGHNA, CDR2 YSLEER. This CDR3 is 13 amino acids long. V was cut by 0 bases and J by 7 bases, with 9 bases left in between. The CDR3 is CASSQDLGREAFF. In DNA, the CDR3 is TGCGCCAGCAGCCAAGATTTGGGGCGTGAAGCTTTCTTT.

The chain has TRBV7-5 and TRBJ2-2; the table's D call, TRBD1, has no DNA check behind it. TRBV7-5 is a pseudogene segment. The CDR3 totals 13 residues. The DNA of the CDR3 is TGTGCCAGCAGCCCCTACAGTTCCGGGGAGCTGTTTTTT. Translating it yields CASSPYSSGELFF.

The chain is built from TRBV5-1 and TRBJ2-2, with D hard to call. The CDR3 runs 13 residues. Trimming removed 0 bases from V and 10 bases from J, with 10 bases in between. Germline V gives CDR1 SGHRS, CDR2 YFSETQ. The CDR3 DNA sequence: TGCGCCAGCAGCTTGGGAGACAACGTGGAGCTGTTTTTT. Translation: CASSLGDNVELFF.

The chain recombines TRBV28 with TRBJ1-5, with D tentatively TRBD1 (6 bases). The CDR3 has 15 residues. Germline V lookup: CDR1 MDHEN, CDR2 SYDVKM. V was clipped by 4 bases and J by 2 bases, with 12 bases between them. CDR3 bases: TGTGCCAGCAGTTCAACAGGGAAAGGCAATCAGCCCCAGCATTTT. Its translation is CASSSTGKGNQPQHF.

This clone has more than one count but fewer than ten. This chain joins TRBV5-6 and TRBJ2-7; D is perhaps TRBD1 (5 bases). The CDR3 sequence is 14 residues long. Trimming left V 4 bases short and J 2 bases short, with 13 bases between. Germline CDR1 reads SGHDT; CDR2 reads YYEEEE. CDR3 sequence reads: CASSRKGFTYEQYF. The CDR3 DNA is TGTGCCAGCAGCCGGAAGGGGTTCACCTACGAGCAGTACTTC.

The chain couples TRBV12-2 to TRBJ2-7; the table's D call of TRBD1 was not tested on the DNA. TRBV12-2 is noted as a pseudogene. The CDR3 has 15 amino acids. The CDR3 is CASRHRDTLPGEQYF. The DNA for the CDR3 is TGTGCAAGTCGACACCGGGACACCCTACCGGGCGAGCAGTACTTC.

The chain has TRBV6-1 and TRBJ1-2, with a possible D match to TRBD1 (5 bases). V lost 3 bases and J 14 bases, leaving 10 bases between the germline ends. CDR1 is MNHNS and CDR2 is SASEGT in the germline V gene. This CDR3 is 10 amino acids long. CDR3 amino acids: CASSEGRATF. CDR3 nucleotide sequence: TGTGCCAGCAGTGAGGGCAGGGCGACCTTC.